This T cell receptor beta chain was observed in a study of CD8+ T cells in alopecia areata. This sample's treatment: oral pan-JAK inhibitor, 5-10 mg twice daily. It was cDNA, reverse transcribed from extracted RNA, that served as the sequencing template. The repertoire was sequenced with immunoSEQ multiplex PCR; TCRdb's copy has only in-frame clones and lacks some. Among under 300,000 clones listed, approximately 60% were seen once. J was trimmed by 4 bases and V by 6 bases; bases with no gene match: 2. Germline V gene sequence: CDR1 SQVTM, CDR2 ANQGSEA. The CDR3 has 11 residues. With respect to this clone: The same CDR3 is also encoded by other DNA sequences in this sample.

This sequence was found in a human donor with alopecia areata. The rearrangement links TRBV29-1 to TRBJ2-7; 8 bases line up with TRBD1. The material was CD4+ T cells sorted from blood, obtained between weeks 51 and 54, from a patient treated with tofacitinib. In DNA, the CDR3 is TGCAGCGTGGGACAGGATTACGAGCAGTACTTC. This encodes CSVGQDYEQYF.